The source of this TCR beta chain is a study of blood T cell repertoires in COVID-19 (TCRdb year 2020). In terms of the full investigation: The collaborator samples originated in the United States, Italy and Spain and spanned the acute and convalescent phases of COVID-19. The prospective study material was composed of cDNA or gDNA derived from T cells, B-cell-depleted T cells, or PBMCs. Subjects who had been exposed to COVID-19, were actively infected with it, or had recovered from it provided the deeply sampled blood TCRbeta repertoires that made up the dataset. The repertoires were released in a freely available public database intended as a resource for research on the immune response to SARS-CoV-2. Samples came from the ongoing ImmuneRACE study (first 160 participants) plus 1,254 subjects from 6 global collaborators. A de-identified subject ID, COVID-19 status, age in years and sex were almost always included in the sample metadata. Where available, HLA class I and class II types were obtained from metadata supplied by the sample provider rather than from assay-based typing. The full study reports these points: How much clinical and demographic metadata was included differed by source and by participant, and the metadata was provided uncurated.

About this clone: Its antigen is currently not known. The sample holds no much larger clone one base away, and base qualities are not on file.

TCRbeta CDR3 regions were amplified from genomic DNA using the immunoSEQ Assay, a bias-controlled multiplex PCR. Turning to the authors' computational methods: The number of nucleated cells in each sample was estimated by amplification of reference gene primers within the assay. Sequence reads were collapsed and filtered to measure the absolute abundance of every unique TCRbeta CDR3 rearrangement. For each sample, productive Simpson clonality was calculated as the square root of Simpson's diversity index over productive rearrangements. TCRdb mirrors the immuneACCESS table, restricted to in-frame sequences. Some clones are absent from its copies; in checked studies, under half trace to an unresolved V gene, and the reason for the others is unknown. V and J calls and clone size come straight from that table; D and trimming were deduced from the DNA. The sample table shows nearly 350,000 clones, and around 83% are seen once. The ten largest clones capture just under 3% of the sample.

The collaborating institutions used their own protocols to collect whole blood in K2EDTA tubes. For TCRbeta analysis, collaborator samples were shipped as frozen whole blood, as isolated PBMCs, or as DNA extracted from either sample type. The TCR was taken from a man aged 30-40 years with active or convalescent COVID-19. Sequences were obtained from peripheral blood.

The CDR3 amino acid sequence is: CASSKTGRNSPLHF. The nucleotide sequence is TGTGCCAGTAGTAAGACAGGGCGGAATTCACCCCTCCACTTT. Recombination connected TRBV19 to TRBJ1-6; 7 junctional bases match TRBD1. V trim: 4 bases; J trim: 7 bases; unmatched bases: 4. The germline V gene (reference sequence) yields LNHDA for CDR1 and SQIVND for CDR2. Taken from cysteine to phenylalanine, the CDR3 has 14 residues. The CDR3 DNA has 42 bases and is translated from base 1.